The 24 T cell receptor beta chains given below trace back to one sample, sequenced in a study of T cell responses to AZD1222 COVID-19 vaccine. Repertoires were generated with immunoSEQ multiplex PCR, while TCRdb's copy carries only in-frame clones and drops some. This table holds roughly 130,000 clones, around 94% found once. The specimen was peripheral blood, collected on day 0 of AZD1222 vaccination. The receptor set was obtained from an adult in good health.

This clone was found once. V and J are TRBV5-1 and TRBJ2-3; no firm D call. CDR1 is SGHRS and CDR2 is YFSETQ in the germline V gene. V lost 0 bases and J lost 0, with 8 bases in between. This CDR3 has 15 amino acids. The CDR3 bases are TGCGCCAGCAGCTTGGACGCTAGAAGCACAGATACGCAGTATTTT. Its translation is CASSLDARSTDTQYF. Together with reference TRBV5-1 and TRBJ2-3, the CDR3 gives the full variable domain: KAGVTQTPRYLIKTRGQQVTLSCSPISGHRSVSWYQQTPGQGLQFLFEYFSETQRNKGNFPGRFSGRQFSNSRSEMNVSTLELGDSALYLCASSLDARSTDTQYFGPGTRLTVL.

This chain joins TRBV7-6 and TRBJ2-1; no clear D. Germline CDR1 is SGHVS and CDR2 is FNYEAQ. CDR3 length: 12 amino acids. V was clipped by 5 bases and J by 0 bases, with 2 bases between them. The CDR3 nucleotides are TGTGCCAGCAGCAACTCCTACAATGAGCAGTTCTTC. This gives the protein CASSNSYNEQFF.

This clone was seen just once. This rearrangement joins TRBV2 to TRBJ2-2, with 12 bases fitting TRBD2. The CDR3 consists of 15 residues. Trimming took 6 bases from V and 6 from J; bases not matched to a gene: 5. CDR1 is SNHLY, CDR2 FYNNEI, per germline. The CDR3, as DNA: TGTGCCAGCAGCCTAGCGGGAGGGGTTGCCGGGGAGCTGTTTTTT. Translation gives CASSLAGGVAGELFF.

This rearrangement joins TRBV19 to TRBJ1-1; unclear D gene. Germline CDR1 and CDR2: LNHDA and SQIVND (reference sequence). Trimming pared 3 bases from V and 1 base from J, leaving 9 bases between. The CDR3 contains 14 residues. The CDR3 DNA is TGTGCCAGTAGTATTTCGGCAGGGAACACTGAAGCTTTCTTT. It encodes CASSISAGNTEAFF.

The chain links TRBV28 to TRBJ2-7; TRBD2 matches 11 bases. This CDR3 region has 16 residues. Germline V lookup: CDR1 MDHEN, CDR2 SYDVKM. J was trimmed by 4 bases and V by 4 bases; bases with no gene match: 9. In DNA, the CDR3 is TGTGCCAGCAGTTCCCCCGGGACTAGCGGTTTTTACGAGCAGTACTTC. It translates to CASSSPGTSGFYEQYF.

V and J are TRBV9 and TRBJ2-7; D may be TRBD1 (6 bases). The ends were cut back, 4 bases at V and 6 bases at J, with 32 bases in the middle. CDR3 size: 19 residues. The germline CDR1 and CDR2 sequences are SGDLS and YYNGEE. The CDR3 reads CASSPHNTGTTGAFREQYF. In nucleotides, the CDR3 is TGTGCCAGCAGCCCCCACAACACGGGGACGACAGGAGCTTTTCGCGAGCAGTACTTC.

The V gene is TRBV29-1, the J gene TRBJ1-3, with TRBD1 identical over 8 bases. The CDR3 runs 15 residues. V lost 0 bases to trimming and J lost 8 bases; unmatched junction nucleotides: 9. In germline, CDR1 is SQVTM, CDR2 ANQGSEA. CDR3 amino acids: CSVEDPTGVGDTIYF. In nucleotides, the CDR3 is TGCAGCGTTGAAGATCCGACAGGGGTGGGAGACACCATATATTTT. Full variable domain (rest looked up from reference TRBV29-1 and TRBJ1-3): SAVISQKPSRDICQRGTSLTIQCQVDSQVTMMFWYRQQPGQSLTLIATANQGSEATYESGFVIDKFPISRPNLTFSTLTVSNMSPEDSSIYLCSVEDPTGVGDTIYFGEGSWLTVV.

The chain recombines TRBV9 with TRBJ1-2; TRBD1 might be the D (6 bases). The ends were cut back, 2 bases at V and 1 base at J, with 9 bases in the middle. This CDR3 contains 14 residues. Germline CDR1 and CDR2: SGDLS and YYNGEE. DNA of the CDR3: TGTGCCAGCAGCGTGGGGGGCTTTAACTATGGCTACACCTTC. Amino acid sequence: CASSVGGFNYGYTF.

This rearrangement joins TRBV5-1 to TRBJ2-7; D is possibly TRBD2 (6 bases). CDR3 length: 19 amino acids. Germline values: CDR1 SGHRS, CDR2 YFSETQ. V was cut by 1 base and J by 2 bases, with 25 bases left in between. The DNA of the CDR3 is TGCGCCAGCAGCTTGTCCGGAGATTTGGCGGCGGGACCGCCCTACGAGCAGTACTTC. Translating gives CASSLSGDLAAGPPYEQYF.

The J gene is TRBJ2-3, the V gene TRBV7-9; D not certain. Trimming took off 1 base at V and 0 bases at J, with 11 bases between the two ends. Germline CDR1 and CDR2: SEHNR and FQNEAQ (reference sequence). The CDR3 sequence is 16 residues long. In DNA form, the CDR3 reads TGTGCCAGCAGCTTAGGGCCAAAAACTAGCACAGATACGCAGTATTTT. Residues: CASSLGPKTSTDTQYF.

V is TRBV7-8 and J is TRBJ1-5, with D tentatively TRBD1 (6 bases). Germline CDR1 SGHVS, CDR2 FQNEAQ. This CDR3 spans 16 amino acids. Trimming removed 5 bases from V and 0 bases from J, with 14 bases in between. CDR3 in DNA: TGTGCCAGCAGCACGATGACAGGTTATAGCAATCAGCCCCAGCATTTT. This gives the protein CASSTMTGYSNQPQHF.

The rearrangement joins TRBV14 to TRBJ1-3, with D possibly TRBD1 on 5 matching bases. This CDR3 region has 16 residues. Germline V gene data show CDR1 as SGHDN and CDR2 as FVKESK. Trimming cost V 0 bases and J 0 bases, with 9 bases left between them. The CDR3 nucleotides read TGTGCCAGCAGCCAAGACAGGGCGAGCTCTGGAAACACCATATATTTT. It translates to CASSQDRASSGNTIYF.

The rearrangement joins TRBV5-1 to TRBJ1-6; no clear D gene. CDR1 SGHRS and CDR2 YFSETQ come from the germline V gene. V lost 2 bases to trimming and J lost 9 bases, with 15 bases between them. The CDR3 loop spans 15 amino acids. CDR3 residues: CASSLWTEGSSPLHF. The CDR3 DNA is TGCGCCAGCAGCTTATGGACGGAGGGAAGTTCACCCCTCCACTTT.

This chain links TRBV6-5 with TRBJ1-1, with D unclear. Germline V gene lookup returns CDR1 MNHEY and CDR2 SVGAGI. The ends were cut back, 7 bases at V and 1 base at J, with 4 bases in the middle. CDR3 length: 11 amino acids. The CDR3 DNA reads TGTGCCAGCACCTCGAACACTGAAGCTTTCTTT. Its translation: CASTSNTEAFF.

J is TRBJ1-5 and V is TRBV19, with D perhaps matching TRBD1 (5 bases). The CDR3 sequence is 13 residues long. Trimming stripped 3 bases from V and 7 bases from J, with 10 bases between. The germline CDR1 and CDR2 sequences are LNHDA and SQIVND (reference sequence). The CDR3, as DNA: TGTGCCAGTAGTATTCAGGAGGGGCAGCCCCAGCATTTT. Amino acids: CASSIQEGQPQHF.

This clone was observed once. The chain recombines TRBV6-6 with TRBJ1-2; D not certain. CDR3 size: 14 residues. Per the germline V gene, CDR1 is MNHNY and CDR2 is SVGAGI (reference sequence). V lost 2 bases to trimming and J lost 3 bases, with 10 bases between them. The CDR3 coding sequence is TGTGCCAGCAGTTACACCAATAGCGACTATGGCTACACCTTC. The encoded protein is CASSYTNSDYGYTF.

The chain is built from TRBV29-1 and TRBJ1-2; a weak D match, TRBD1 (6 bases). Germline V gene data show CDR1 as SQVTM and CDR2 as ANQGSEA. The V end was cut by 7 bases, the J end by 6 bases, with 9 bases between. The length of the CDR3 is 10 residues. The CDR3 DNA reads TGCAGCGGTGGGACAAATGGCTACACCTTC. Residues: CSGGTNGYTF.

The rearrangement links TRBV4-1 to TRBJ1-2, with D hard to call. The germline gives CDR1 MGHRA, CDR2 YSYEKL. The CDR3 is 15 residues long. Trimming cost V 3 bases and J 4 bases, with 15 bases left between them. The CDR3 DNA is TGCGCCAGCAGCCAGTTACCCTCGGGCCCCTATGGCTACACCTTC. Protein: CASSQLPSGPYGYTF.

CDR3 in DNA: TGTGCCACCAGTGATGCCCCCGGGACTAGCGGGAAAAGGTCGGCCGGGGAGCTGTTTTTT. Its translation is CATSDAPGTSGKRSAGELFF. This sequence joins TRBV24-1 and TRBJ2-2; 13 bases fit TRBD2. CDR1 is KGHDR and CDR2 is SFDVKD in the germline V gene. This CDR3 spans 20 amino acids. V lost 3 bases and J lost 6; bases outside the gene matches: 15.

This clone was observed a handful of times. This chain links TRBV9 with TRBJ2-3, with TRBD2 matching over 8 bases. Trimming cost V 2 bases and J 7 bases; bases outside gene matches: 6. This CDR3 has 14 amino acids. Germline V gene sequence: CDR1 SGDLS, CDR2 YYNGEE. CDR3: CASSVPSGRNTQYF. CDR3 sequence (DNA): TGTGCCAGCAGCGTTCCCAGCGGGAGAAATACGCAGTATTTT.

For this clone: This same CDR3 is encoded by further DNA sequences in the sample. The chain's CDR3 is CASSLTGYSSYEQYF. As DNA, the CDR3 is TGTGCCAGCAGCTTAACCGGGTATAGCTCCTACGAGCAGTACTTC. The chain carries TRBV11-2 and TRBJ2-7, with D uncertain. Germline lookup yields CDR1 SGHAT and CDR2 FQNNGV. The CDR3 is 15 amino acids. Trimming cost V 2 bases and J 0 bases, with 11 bases left between them.

This clone showed up just once. The J gene is TRBJ2-1, the V gene TRBV13; 9 bases are a match to TRBD2. The CDR3 consists of 15 residues. V dropped 7 bases and J dropped 10; count of bases not matched to a gene: 14. From germline, CDR1 is PRHDT and CDR2 FYEKMQ (reference sequence). The CDR3 DNA sequence: TGTGCCAGCACCGCGGGGGGGACTGGAGGGAGGGAGCAGTTCTTC. Amino acids: CASTAGGTGGREQFF.

This chain uses TRBV27 with TRBJ1-3; tentative D call: TRBD1 (5 bases). V gave up 3 bases and J gave up 3 bases, with 9 bases separating them. CDR3 length equals 14 residues. Germline V gives CDR1 MNHEY, CDR2 SMNVEV (reference sequence). CDR3 coding DNA: TGTGCCAGCAGTTTGGGGGGAGTTGGAAACACCATATATTTT. It translates to CASSLGGVGNTIYF.

This clone was seen only once. The rearrangement uses TRBV7-2 and TRBJ2-7; no clear D. The V gene lost 2 bases and the J gene lost 1 base, with 12 bases spanning the gap. Germline loops: CDR1 SGHTA, CDR2 FQGNSA. The CDR3 spans 15 residues. DNA of the CDR3: TGTGCCAGCAGCTTAACAAAGGGTGGATCCTACGAGCAGTACTTC. Amino acids: CASSLTKGGSYEQYF.